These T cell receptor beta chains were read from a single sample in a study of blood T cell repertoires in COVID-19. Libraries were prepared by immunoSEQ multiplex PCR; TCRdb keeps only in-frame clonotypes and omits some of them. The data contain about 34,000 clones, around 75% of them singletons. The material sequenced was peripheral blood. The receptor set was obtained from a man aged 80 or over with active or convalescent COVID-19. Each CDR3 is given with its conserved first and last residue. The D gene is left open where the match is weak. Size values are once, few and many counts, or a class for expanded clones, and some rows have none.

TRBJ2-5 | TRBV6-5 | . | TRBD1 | CASSRGTDQETQYF | TGTGCCAGCAGTCGAGGGACAGACCAAGAGACCCAGTACTTC
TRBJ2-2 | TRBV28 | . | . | CASSLLGAKALTGELFF | TGTGCCAGCAGTTTACTGGGGGCCAAGGCTCTCACCGGGGAGCTGTTTTTT
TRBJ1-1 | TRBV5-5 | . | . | CASSYRSSTEAFF | TGTGCCAGCAGCTATAGGAGTTCCACTGAAGCTTTCTTT
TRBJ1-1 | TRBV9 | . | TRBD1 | CASSVADRGVTEAFF | TGTGCCAGCAGCGTAGCAGACAGGGGAGTCACTGAAGCTTTCTTT
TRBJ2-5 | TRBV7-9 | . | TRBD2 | CASSLGGPAFETQYF | TGTGCCAGCAGCTTGGGAGGGCCCGCTTTCGAGACCCAGTACTTC
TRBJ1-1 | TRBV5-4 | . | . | CASSRTSVNTEAFF | TGTGCCAGCAGCCGGACATCAGTGAACACTGAAGCTTTCTTT
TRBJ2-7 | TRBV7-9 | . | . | CASSPPLLVGGRWTYEQYF | TGTGCCAGCAGCCCCCCCTTGCTAGTTGGAGGGCGCTGGACGTACGAGCAGTACTTC
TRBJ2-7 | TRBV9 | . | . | CASSVARQKQYF | TGTGCCAGCAGCGTAGCTCGACAGAAGCAGTACTTC
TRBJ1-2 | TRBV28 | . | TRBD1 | CASSQGDRANYGYTF | TGTGCCAGCAGCCAAGGGGACAGGGCTAACTATGGCTACACCTTC
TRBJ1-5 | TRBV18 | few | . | CASSPFRASGREPQHF | TGTGCCAGCTCACCCTTTCGGGCCTCAGGGAGGGAGCCCCAGCATTTT
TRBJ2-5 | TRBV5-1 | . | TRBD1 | CASSLAGGQETQYF | TGCGCCAGCAGCTTGGCAGGGGGCCAAGAGACCCAGTACTTC
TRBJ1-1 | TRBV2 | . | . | CASSPRTDGFTEAFF | TGTGCCAGCAGTCCCAGGACAGACGGGTTCACTGAAGCTTTCTTT
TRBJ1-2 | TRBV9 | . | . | CASSVYGRTLTF | TGTGCCAGCAGCGTATACGGACGGACTCTCACCTTC
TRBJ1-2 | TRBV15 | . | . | CATSRGEKGYGYTF | TGTGCCACCAGTCGGGGGGAAAAGGGCTATGGCTACACCTTC
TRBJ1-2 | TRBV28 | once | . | CASSPSDYGYTF | TGTGCCAGCAGCCCCTCGGACTATGGCTACACCTTC
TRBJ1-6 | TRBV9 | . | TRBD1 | CASSEFGDRDSYNSPLHF | TGTGCCAGCAGCGAATTCGGGGACAGGGACTCCTATAATTCACCCCTCCACTTT
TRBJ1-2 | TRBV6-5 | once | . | CASSPHMDSNYGYTF | TGTGCCAGCTCCCCACACATGGACAGTAACTATGGCTACACCTTC
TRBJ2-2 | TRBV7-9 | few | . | CASSPDSVMGTGELFF | TGTGCCAGCAGCCCGGACAGCGTTATGGGCACCGGGGAGCTGTTTTTT
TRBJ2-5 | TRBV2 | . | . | CASSVGPPGGETQYF | TGTGCCAGCAGTGTGGGACCCCCCGGGGGAGAGACCCAGTACTTC
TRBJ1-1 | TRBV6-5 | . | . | CASSQANTEAFF | TGTGCCAGCAGTCAGGCGAACACTGAAGCTTTCTTT
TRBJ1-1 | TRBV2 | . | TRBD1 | CASSEQGDTEAFF | TGTGCCAGCAGTGAACAGGGGGACACTGAAGCTTTCTTT
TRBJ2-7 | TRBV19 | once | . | CASSIVQGDYEQYF | TGTGCCAGTAGTATAGTACAGGGTGACTACGAGCAGTACTTC
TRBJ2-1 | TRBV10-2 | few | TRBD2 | CASSRGLAGGMNEQFF | TGCGCCAGCAGTCGGGGACTAGCGGGAGGTATGAATGAGCAGTTCTTC
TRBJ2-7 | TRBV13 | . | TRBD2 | CASSQKLSWGGSPSYEQYF | TGTGCCAGCAGCCAAAAGCTTAGTTGGGGCGGGAGTCCGTCCTACGAGCAGTACTTC
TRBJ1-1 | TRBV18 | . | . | CASSPNFENTEAFF | TGTGCCAGCTCACCAAACTTTGAGAACACTGAAGCTTTCTTT
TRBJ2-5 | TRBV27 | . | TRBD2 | CASSLIEAGLETQYF | TGTGCCAGCAGTTTAATTGAAGCGGGGTTAGAGACCCAGTACTTC
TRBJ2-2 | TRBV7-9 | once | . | CASSSTGSGELFF | TGTGCCAGCAGCTCCACAGGTTCCGGGGAGCTGTTTTTT
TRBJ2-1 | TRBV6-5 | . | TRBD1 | CASSSGGDEQFF | TGTGCCAGCAGTTCAGGGGGCGATGAGCAGTTCTTC
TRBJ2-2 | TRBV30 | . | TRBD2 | CAWSVGLAGLAGELFF | TGTGCCTGGAGTGTAGGGCTAGCGGGTTTAGCCGGGGAGCTGTTTTTT
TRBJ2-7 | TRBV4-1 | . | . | CASSQEVGQYSYEQYF | TGCGCCAGCAGCCAAGAGGTCGGACAGTACTCCTACGAGCAGTACTTC